The 22 T cell receptor beta chains in this list originate from one sample, sequenced in a study of T cells expressing NK-cell markers (dated by TCRdb to 2018 to 2021). The protocol used for the library was 5' RACE. For sequencing, an Illumina HiSeq 2000 was employed. The reads were reprocessed in TCRdb, with one entry per CDR3 protein sequence and no accompanying DNA. In this sample's table one finds hundreds of thousands of distinct CDR3 sequences. The ten largest clonotypes hold 3% to 4.5% of the sample. The sequencing input was blood T cells: a sorted CD56 or NKG2C T cell subset, CD4+ or CD8+ T cells, or bulk PBMC T cells (not recorded which). These TCRs come from a man aged 18 to 29 in good health. Donor details come from another sample of the same person, matched by shared clones.

The chain links TRBV7-2 to TRBJ1-2; as DNA is missing, the TRBD1 call by TCRdb cannot be tested. Germline V gene lookup returns CDR1 SGHTA and CDR2 FQGNSA. The CDR3 loop spans 13 amino acids. CDR3 in amino acids: CASNRDRGHGYTF.

This chain links TRBV5-1 with TRBJ2-1; TCRdb selects TRBD1, and the lack of DNA leaves this call unchecked. The CDR3 has 15 residues. The germline V gene has CDR1 SGHRS and CDR2 YFSETQ. The CDR3 reads CASSTPAGQSIEQFF.

V usage is TRBV2 and J usage is TRBJ2-1; TCRdb outputs TRBD2, but without DNA this stays unchecked. Germline V gene sequence: CDR1 SNHLY, CDR2 FYNNEI. The CDR3 has 16 amino acids. CDR3 sequence: CASSEGRGSRYNEQFF.

The chain uses TRBV12-3 or TRBV12-4 and TRBJ2-2; TCRdb indicates TRBD2, and absent DNA this call remains unverified. The CDR3 has 13 amino acids. CDR3 sequence: CASSLRASGELFF.

This chain uses TRBV3-1 with TRBJ2-3. From germline, CDR1 is LGHDT and CDR2 YNNKEL (reference sequence). The CDR3 totals 13 residues. CDR3 region: CASSQDVQSTQYF.

The chain is built from TRBV15 and TRBJ2-3; the D call of TRBD1 rests on TCRdb alone, since no DNA is present to check it. From germline, CDR1 is LNHNV and CDR2 YYDKDF (reference sequence). The CDR3 is made up of 14 amino acids. The CDR3 spells CATSGDSSTDTQYF. The variable domain in full, with the rest retrieved from reference TRBV15 and TRBJ2-3, is DAMVIQNPRYQVTQFGKPVTLSCSQTLNHNVMYWYQQKSSQAPKLLFHYYDKDFNNEADTPDNFQSRRPNTSFCFLDIRSPGLGDTAMYLCATSGDSSTDTQYFGPGTRLTVL.

V and J are TRBV6-5 and TRBJ1-1; TCRdb's D gene call, TRBD1, goes unchecked for lack of DNA. The CDR3 sequence is 15 residues long. Germline V gives CDR1 MNHEY, CDR2 SVGAGI. CDR3 region: CASSYFGGLNTEAFF.

The chain carries TRBV7-3 and TRBJ2-1. CDR3 size: 17 residues. CDR1 and CDR2 (germline): SGHTA, FQGTGA. CDR3 in amino acids: CASSLTASGSTYNEQFF.

V and J are TRBV5-1 and TRBJ2-2. CDR3 size: 13 residues. Germline loops: CDR1 SGHRS, CDR2 YFSETQ. The chain's CDR3 is CASSDQGRGELFF.

The chain carries TRBV6-1 and TRBJ2-3; the TCRdb call, TRBD2, lacks DNA for checking. The CDR3 runs 13 residues. From germline, CDR1 is MNHNS and CDR2 SASEGT. CDR3 protein: CASAGSSTDTQYF.

The rearrangement uses TRBV20-1 and TRBJ2-2; TCRdb's assignment of TRBD2 cannot be checked, as there is no DNA. The CDR3 length is 16 residues. The germline V gene has CDR1 DFQATT and CDR2 SNEGSKA (reference sequence). The chain's CDR3 is CSAKGGASGISGELFF.

The chain combines TRBV14 with TRBJ1-1. Germline V CDR1 and CDR2: SGHDN, FVKESK. The CDR3 is made up of 14 amino acids. CDR3 region: CASSQDQLYTEAFF.

The chain links TRBV25-1 to TRBJ2-7; lacking DNA, the TRBD1 call made by TCRdb goes unchecked. There are 14 residues in the CDR3. Germline V gives CDR1 MGHDK, CDR2 SYGVNS. CDR3 region: CASSEGDGFYEQYF.

The rearrangement links TRBV20-1 to TRBJ2-1; the TCRdb call, TRBD1, lacks DNA for checking. CDR1 is DFQATT, CDR2 SNEGSKA, per germline (reference sequence). The CDR3 runs 13 residues. The CDR3 here is CSARGPAGNEQFF.

V and J are TRBV10-3 and TRBJ2-3. Germline V gene sequence: CDR1 ENHRY, CDR2 SYGVKD. CDR3 size: 12 residues. The CDR3 sequence: CAISDRRDTQYF.

V gene TRBV2 combines with J gene TRBJ2-3; TCRdb names TRBD1, which stays unverified in the absence of DNA. The CDR3 has 15 amino acids. Per germline, CDR1 SNHLY and CDR2 FYNNEI. CDR3 in amino acids: CASSDAWGLRDTQYF.

This chain connects TRBV5-6 to TRBJ1-1; TCRdb returns TRBD1, unconfirmable since there is no DNA. Germline-derived CDR1 and CDR2 are SGHDT and YYEEEE. The length of the CDR3 is 13 residues. The CDR3 reads CASSARVNTEAFF. Full variable domain (missing parts from reference TRBV5-6 and TRBJ1-1): DAGVTQSPTHLIKTRGQQVTLRCSPKSGHDTVSWYQQALGQGPQFIFQYYEEEERQRGNFPDRFSGHQFPNYSSELNVNALLLGDSALYLCASSARVNTEAFFGQGTRLTVV.

The CDR3 reads CASSSERASVRGYGYTF. This chain connects TRBV7-9 to TRBJ1-2; as DNA is missing, the TRBD1 call by TCRdb cannot be tested. Germline lookup yields CDR1 SEHNR and CDR2 FQNEAQ (reference sequence). There are 17 residues in the CDR3.

The chain is built from TRBV20-1 and TRBJ2-1; with no DNA, the TCRdb D assignment of TRBD1 cannot be verified. From germline, CDR1 is DFQATT and CDR2 SNEGSKA (reference sequence). This CDR3 is built from 14 residues. CDR3 amino acids: CSAPLRWGNNEQFF.

J is TRBJ2-3 and V is TRBV24-1. CDR3 length: 16 residues. CDR1 and CDR2 (germline): KGHDR, SFDVKD. The CDR3 sequence is CATSDRQDPSTDTQYF.

V gene TRBV12-3 or TRBV12-4 combines with J gene TRBJ2-6; TCRdb's D gene call, TRBD2, goes unchecked for lack of DNA. This CDR3 is 20 amino acids long. CDR3 in amino acids: CASSLAGLGGTDSGANVLTF.

This rearrangement joins TRBV6-1 to TRBJ2-7; TCRdb's assignment of TRBD2 cannot be checked, as there is no DNA. Germline CDR1 reads MNHNS; CDR2 reads SASEGT. CDR3 length: 14 residues. The CDR3 protein is CASRGFGGTYEQYF.